This entry describes one T cell receptor beta chain. The antigen remains unidentified. The data are from a study of T cell clones after liver transplantation. In the study overall: Immunosuppression withdrawal was tried within 2 years after liver transplantation in this trial. Samples came pre-transplant, pre-randomization before withdrawal, and post-randomization after withdrawal ended.

General observations from the study: Rather than being deleted, graft donor-reactive T cells may have moved into the graft.

Sequenced by immunoSEQ multiplex PCR; TCRdb stores in-frame clones only, minus some. The sample contains 50,000 to 60,000 clones, 60% to 80% of which appear only once. The CDR3 totals 13 residues. With 1 base removed from V and 6 bases from J, the gap between germline ends came to 8 bases. Per germline, CDR1 SGDLS and CDR2 YYNGEE. This receptor was obtained from a human patient who received a liver transplant. The T cells may partly be graft donor cells. Sequenced here: CD4+ T cells from blood, sampled at the 22-month timepoint. The chain couples TRBV9 to TRBJ2-1, with D unclear. CDR3 DNA sequence: TGTGCCAGCAGCGTACTAGGGTTCAATGAGCAGTTCTTC. This codes for CASSVLGFNEQFF. Variable domain in full (rest from reference TRBV9 and TRBJ2-1): DSGVTQTPKHLITATGQRVTLRCSPRSGDLSVYWYQQSLDQGLQFLIQYYNGEERAKGNILERFSAQQFPDLHSELNLSSLELGDSALYFCASSVLGFNEQFFGPGTRLTVL.